The T cell receptor (beta chain) described here comes from a study of tumor and adjacent non-tumor tissue in lung cancer. Trimming shortened V by 5 bases and J by 4 bases, and 2 bases separated the two germline ends. This CDR3 spans 10 amino acids. The V gene's germline CDR1 is MNHNS and CDR2 SASEGT. RNA was extracted from bulk tissue without any cell sorting. Distant lung tissue was collected more than 3 cm away from the tumor edge. In regard to this clonotype: Given a much more abundant clone one base away, this may be a read error.

The library came from three nested PCR rounds adapted from ARM-PCR protocols. TCRdb re-called the multiplex PCR reads with MiXCR, one entry per CDR3 protein. The sample records 94,000 or so distinct CDR3 sequences, more than 75% being singletons. This clonotype was sampled from a woman aged 45-59 years with non-small cell lung cancer. The V call is TRBV6-1, the J call TRBJ2-5, with D hard to call. Sequencing was carried out using distant non-tumor lung tissue. The CDR3 is CASSRETQYF. DNA of the CDR3: TGTGCCAGCAGTCGAGAGACCCAGTACTTC.